This T cell receptor beta chain was sequenced during a study of shared clonotypes between healthy human individuals (dated by TCRdb to about 2020). Describing the broader study: Three men and a couple of women, aged 18 to 49 years, made up the cohort. For each donor, CD4 naive and CD4 memory were each given three plates, CD8 naive was given two plates, and CD8 memory was given one plate. The study deeply sequenced blood TCR repertoires of about 5 healthy adults to estimate repertoire size and the extent of clonotype sharing between individuals. To increase sequencing depth and limit assay-specific biases, TCR repertoire library preparation and sequencing were carried out by different laboratories using diverse techniques. Per donor, leukapheresis produced somewhere between about 0.94 and 9.5 billion PBMCs.

The donors were healthy, HIV-negative adults with no recently reported acute infections or vaccinations. Every donor was a Caucasian adult living in Nashville, Tennessee, USA. CD4+ T cells were enriched through magnetic negative selection, after which naive cells were positively selected on CD45RA and the remaining negative fraction served as the memory subset. Blood was obtained by leukapheresis, after which PBMCs were separated by Ficoll-Histopaque density gradient centrifugation and cryopreserved in liquid nitrogen vapor phase. Purity and quantity of every magnetically sorted T cell population were checked by analytical flow cytometry. From each sorted fraction, genomic DNA was isolated and quantified by UV absorbance on a Nanodrop 2000c. Concerning this clone: Its specific antigen is unknown. There are no base qualities to consult, and no much larger clone falls within one base.

Taken from cysteine to phenylalanine, the CDR3 has 18 residues. Only the CDR3 portion is preserved as DNA: 54 bases, with reading frame beginning at the first base. V is cut back by 3 bases and J by 0 bases, with 10 bases in the junction unmatched. CDR1 and CDR2 are read off the germline V gene as MGHRA and YSYEKL. Using the deep immunoSEQ assay, TCR CDR3 regions were amplified from genomic DNA by multiplex PCR. Genomic DNA extracted from each cell subset was distributed evenly over all wells of several immunoSEQ 96-well plates, and each plate served as one replicate. For sorted subsets, about 220 ng of genomic DNA, equivalent to 25,000 to 30,000 T cell genomes, went into each replicate PCR. The purified libraries were quantified using a Qubit 3.0 fluorometer, sized with a Bioanalyzer 2100, and then quantified again using the KAPA Library Quantification kit. A separate single-read 150-cycle Illumina NextSeq 550 flow cell was used to sequence each immunoSEQ 96-well plate. Under the source paper's analysis protocol: Because the immunoSEQ output held only junctional sequences and lacked quality scores, the filtering could not match the filtering applied to full-length reads. Sequences were annotated with PyIR, a Python wrapper for IgBLAST v1.9, using IMGT germline references to assign V/J genes and CDR3. Any read was removed if the V/J assignment was weak (E-value above 1e-6), the CDR3 was missing, or the read contained stop codons, out-of-frame junctions, or ambiguous translated residues. V3J clonotypes were defined as sequences sharing an identical inferred V gene, J gene, and CDR3 amino acid sequence. To compute the percentage overlap between repertoires, the number of shared unique clonotypes was divided by the size of the smaller repertoire. Richness of each repertoire was evaluated using RTK rarefaction, the Chao1 estimator, and Recon v2.1 estimates of unobserved clonotypes. OLGA was used to compute generation probabilities for all TCRbeta clonotypes that the gDNA method yielded from a few donors. This immuneACCESS table, as held by TCRdb, lists in-frame sequences with V and J called but not all clones. Of the missing ones, under half trace to an unresolved V gene in checked studies; the others have no known cause. Clone size and V and J calls were adopted from that table, with D and trimming inferred from the DNA. A total of approximately 2,300,000 clones appear in this sample, around 90% of them only once. 0.37% of the sample is taken by the ten largest.

What the work shows at the level of the full study, not this receptor alone: The genetic and exposure-history diversity represented was limited by the small number of donors. Naive subsets generally had larger estimated clonotype richness than memory subsets did. Based on pairwise subsampling, the degree of clonotype sharing among donors was expected to be affected by sequencing depth. Incomplete sequencing was indicated by rarefaction of sorted-subset datasets, despite the large sequencing depth. Across a few donors, about 5.2% of naive CD4, approximately 3.6% of naive CD8, about 2.3% of memory CD4, and around 0.4% of memory CD8 clonotypes were shared. Compared with non-shared clonotypes, the clonotypes found in all four sorted-subset donors had higher generation probabilities. Only blood was sampled, and tissue TCR repertoires likely differ from those in blood.

The receptor was derived from a man younger than 30 in good health. Some clones in this sample may be carry-over from other donors' samples. Rearrangement joined TRBV4-1 to TRBJ1-4; TRBD1 matches 7 bases in the middle. What was sequenced was naive CD4+ T cells from PBMCs. Interpreted using the paper, the cell subset or site label stands for: CD45RA+ positively selected. The nucleotide sequence reads TGCGCCAGCAGCCATACCACAGGGGAAGGGGCAACTAATGAAAAACTGTTTTTT. This gives the protein CASSHTTGEGATNEKLFF.